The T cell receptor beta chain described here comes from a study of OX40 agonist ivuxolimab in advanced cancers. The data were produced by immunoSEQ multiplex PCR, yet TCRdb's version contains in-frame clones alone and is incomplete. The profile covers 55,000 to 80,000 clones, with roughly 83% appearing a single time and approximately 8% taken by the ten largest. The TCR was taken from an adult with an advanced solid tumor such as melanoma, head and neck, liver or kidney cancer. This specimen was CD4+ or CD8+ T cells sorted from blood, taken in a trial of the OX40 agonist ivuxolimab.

As DNA, the CDR3 is TGTGCTAGTGGTTTGTACCCTAGCGGGGGGAACACTGAAGCTTTCTTT. Translated, it gives CASGLYPSGGNTEAFF. The chain carries TRBV12-5 and TRBJ1-1; D might be TRBD1 (5 bases). The CDR3 consists of 16 residues. Trimming took 2 bases from V and 1 from J, leaving 14 bases between them. Germline values: CDR1 LGHNT, CDR2 FRNRAP.